One and the same sample provided the 9 T cell receptor beta chains below, sequenced in a study of blood T cell repertoires in COVID-19 (dated by TCRdb to about 2020). Library preparation was by the immunoSEQ multiplex PCR assay. As stored in TCRdb, this immuneACCESS dataset retains in-frame rearrangements with V and J assigned. A fraction of the clones does not appear; measured against another copy, unresolved V genes explain less than half of the discrepancy, and the remainder lacks a known reason. The sample profile shows a few hundred thousand clones; approximately 90% of them were found once. 4.4% of the sample comes from the top ten. Source material: peripheral blood. The receptors come from a man aged 45-60 years with acute or convalescent COVID-19.

This chain joins TRBV30 and TRBJ1-2; 9 bases are shared with TRBD1. CDR1 GTSNPN and CDR2 SVGIG come from the germline V gene (reference sequence). Trimming removed 0 bases from V and 2 bases from J; junction bases left unmatched: 4. This CDR3 has 15 residues. As DNA, the CDR3 is TGTGCCTGGAGTGTACCAGGGACAGGGAACTATGGCTACACCTTC. Encoded protein: CAWSVPGTGNYGYTF.

In DNA form, the CDR3 reads TGTGCCAGCGAACCCGGGACAGCACTGAACACCGGGGAGCTGTTTTTT. Protein sequence: CASEPGTALNTGELFF. The V gene is TRBV28, the J gene TRBJ2-2; 7 bases line up with TRBD1. V gave up 8 bases and J gave up 1 base; unmatched junction bases: 10. The CDR3 runs 16 residues. Germline V CDR1 and CDR2: MDHEN, SYDVKM.

The chain joins TRBV19 to TRBJ1-2; D is uncertain. Germline lookup yields CDR1 LNHDA and CDR2 SQIVND (reference sequence). The CDR3 loop spans 13 amino acids. Between the trimmed V and J ends, which lost 4 bases and 3 bases, there was a span of 9 bases. Here the CDR3 DNA reads TGTGCCAGTAGTAAAGCGTGGGACTATGGCTACACCTTC. As protein: CASSKAWDYGYTF.

This clone was found a few times. This rearrangement joins TRBV11-2 to TRBJ1-6; D is uncertain. V shed 3 bases and J shed 6 bases, with 9 bases lying between them. Per germline, CDR1 SGHAT and CDR2 FQNNGV. The CDR3 totals 14 residues. CDR3 nucleotides: TGTGCCAGCAGCTTTCAGGATAGTAATTCACCCCTCCACTTT. It specifies CASSFQDSNSPLHF. The full variable domain, with the rest looked up from reference TRBV11-2 and TRBJ1-6, is EAGVAQSPRYKIIEKRQSVAFWCNPISGHATLYWYQQILGQGPKLLIQFQNNGVVDDSQLPKDRFSAERLKGVDSTLKIQPAKLEDSAVYLCASSFQDSNSPLHFGNGTRLTVT.

CDR3 amino acids: CASSLSPSVVTYGYTF. In DNA, the CDR3 is TGTGCCAGCAGCTTATCCCCGTCGGTCGTTACCTATGGCTACACCTTC. V is TRBV7-9 and J is TRBJ1-2, with unresolved D. Germline CDR1 and CDR2: SEHNR and FQNEAQ (reference sequence). The ends were cut back, 2 bases at V and 4 bases at J, with 17 bases in the middle. The CDR3 is 16 amino acids.

The chain is built from TRBV13 and TRBJ2-5, with no clear D. Germline V gene data show CDR1 as PRHDT and CDR2 as FYEKMQ (reference sequence). V was pared by 5 bases and J by 9 bases, with 13 bases between. CDR3 length equals 12 residues. The CDR3 DNA is TGTGCCAGCAGCCCACCAACTCCGGCCCAGTACTTC. Residues: CASSPPTPAQYF.

This chain links TRBV6-2 or TRBV6-3 with TRBJ2-1; D is unresolved. V shed 2 bases and J shed 5 bases, with 7 bases lying between them. Germline V gives CDR1 MNHEY, CDR2 SVGEGT. The CDR3 totals 13 residues. CDR3 sequence reads: CASSYDNNNEQFF. CDR3 in DNA: TGTGCCAGCAGTTACGACAACAACAATGAGCAGTTCTTC.

The rearrangement joins TRBV7-2 to TRBJ1-5, with 11 nucleotides matching TRBD1. V lost 5 bases and J lost 0; bases outside the gene matches: 6. CDR3 length: 17 residues. The germline gives CDR1 SGHTA, CDR2 FQGNSA. CDR3 in amino acids: CASSRGQGAPSNQPQHF. The CDR3 DNA reads as TGTGCCAGCAGCCGCGGACAGGGGGCGCCTAGCAATCAGCCCCAGCATTTT. Full variable domain (rest looked up from reference TRBV7-2 and TRBJ1-5): GAGVSQSPSNKVTEKGKDVELRCDPISGHTALYWYRQSLGQGLEFLIYFQGNSAPDKSGLPSDRFSAERTGGSVSTLTIQRTQQEDSAVYLCASSRGQGAPSNQPQHFGDGTRLSIL.

V and J are TRBV29-1 and TRBJ2-1; the D gene is possibly TRBD2 (5 bases). Germline V gene lookup returns CDR1 SQVTM and CDR2 ANQGSEA. The CDR3 spans 12 residues. The CDR3 coding sequence is TGCTCGGGGTCCCGAACCTACAATGAGCAGTTCTTC. It encodes CSGSRTYNEQFF.